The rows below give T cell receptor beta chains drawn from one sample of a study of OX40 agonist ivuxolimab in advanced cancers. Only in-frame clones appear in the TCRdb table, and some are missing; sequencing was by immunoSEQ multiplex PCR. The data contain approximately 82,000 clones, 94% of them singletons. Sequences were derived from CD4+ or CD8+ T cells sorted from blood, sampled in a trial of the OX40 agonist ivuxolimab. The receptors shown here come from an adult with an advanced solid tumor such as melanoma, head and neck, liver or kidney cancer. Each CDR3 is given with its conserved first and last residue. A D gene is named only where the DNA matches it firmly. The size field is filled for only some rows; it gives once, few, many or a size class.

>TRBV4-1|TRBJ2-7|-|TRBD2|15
CASSSLGGSVYEQYF
TGCGCCAGCAGCTCCCTGGGGGGGTCTGTCTACGAGCAGTACTTC
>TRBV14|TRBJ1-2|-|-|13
CASSQGQVYGYTF
TGTGCCAGCAGCCAAGGACAGGTGTATGGCTACACCTTC
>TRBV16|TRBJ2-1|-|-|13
CASSQAMYNEQFF
TGTGCCAGCAGCCAAGCCATGTACAATGAGCAGTTCTTC
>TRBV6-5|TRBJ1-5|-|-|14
CASSYLGRDQPQHF
TGTGCCAGCAGTTACCTCGGGCGCGATCAGCCCCAGCATTTT
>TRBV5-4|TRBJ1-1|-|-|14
CASNFGGGNTEAFF
TGTGCCAGCAACTTCGGGGGGGGGAACACTGAAGCTTTCTTT
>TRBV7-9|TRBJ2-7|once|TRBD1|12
CASSFDRGVQYF
TGTGCCAGCAGCTTCGACAGGGGGGTGCAGTACTTC
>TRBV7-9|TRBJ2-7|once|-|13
CASSPPTGYEQYF
TGTGCCAGCAGCCCCCCGACTGGTTACGAGCAGTACTTC
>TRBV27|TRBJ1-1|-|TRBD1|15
CASSRQGWGITEAFF
TGTGCCAGCAGTAGACAGGGGTGGGGAATCACTGAAGCTTTCTTT
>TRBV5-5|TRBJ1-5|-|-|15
CASSLESGTNQPQHF
TGTGCCAGCAGCTTGGAGTCCGGTACCAATCAGCCCCAGCATTTT
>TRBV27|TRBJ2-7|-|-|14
CASSPTGLRGEQYF
TGTGCCAGCAGCCCGACAGGACTCAGGGGCGAGCAGTACTTC